These T cell receptor beta chains were read from a single sample in a study of CD8+CD57+ T cells in acquired aplastic anemia. MiXCR, run by TCRdb on the reads, gives a single entry per CDR3 protein. The sample lists some 190,000 distinct CDR3 sequences; just over 45% were seen once. The sample taken for sequencing was sorted CD4+, CD8+, or CD8+CD57+ T cells (not recorded which) from PBMCs. Source of these receptors: a human donor in good health. CDR3s include the opening cysteine and the closing phenylalanine or tryptophan. D genes are given only for firm matches. Part of the rows lack a size; the others show once, few, many or a class for expanded clones.

TRBJ1-2,many,TRBV9,.,CASSARSTTDYGYTF,TGTGCCAGCAGCGCCCGTTCTACGACGGACTATGGCTACACCTTC
TRBJ2-1,many,TRBV20-1,TRBD2,CMLMPPGRYNEQFF,TGCATGCTAATGCCGCCCGGGAGGTACAATGAGCAGTTCTTC
TRBJ2-7,many,TRBV10-2,TRBD2,CASSVAGISSYEQYF,TGCGCCAGCAGCGTAGCGGGGATCAGCTCCTACGAGCAGTACTTC
TRBJ1-6,.,TRBV19,TRBD1,CASSIRDRVLWPLHF,TGTGCCAGTAGTATACGAGACAGGGTCCTCTGGCCCCTCCACTTT
TRBJ1-6,.,TRBV5-1,TRBD1,CASKRTGNSPLHF,TGCGCCAGCAAGCGGACAGGCAATTCACCCCTCCACTTT
TRBJ1-1,many,TRBV7-8,TRBD1,CASSSRFRDRDTEAFF,TGTGCCAGCAGCTCACGATTCCGGGACAGGGACACTGAAGCTTTCTTT
TRBJ2-3,.,TRBV29-1,.,CSVETPDTQYF,TGCAGCGTTGAAACCCCGGATACGCAGTATTTT
TRBJ1-2,many,TRBV5-6,.,CASSAGRGGYTF,TGTGCCAGCAGCGCCGGCAGGGGTGGCTACACCTTC
TRBJ1-5,.,TRBV24-1,TRBD1,CATSDRDSSNQPQDF,TGTGCCACCAGTGATCGGGACAGTTCCAATCAGCCCCAGGATTTT
TRBJ2-7,many,TRBV6-1,.,CASSDPTTRYEQYF,TGTGCCAGCAGCGACCCCACGACTCGTTACGAGCAGTACTTC
TRBJ2-7,.,TRBV6-9,.,CASSYGAEAYEQYF,TGTGCCAGCAGTTATGGTGCAGAAGCCTACGAGCAGTACTTC
TRBJ1-2,.,TRBV6-2/TRBV6-3,TRBD1,CASSYSTGGRGYTF,TGTGCCAGCAGTTACTCTACAGGGGGAAGGGGCTACACCTTC
TRBJ2-2,many,TRBV7-2,TRBD2,CASSPGGYTGELFF,TGTGCCAGCAGCCCCGGGGGGTACACCGGGGAGCTGTTTTTT
TRBJ2-7,.,TRBV3-1,TRBD2,CASRGREVGFYEQYF,TGTGCCAGCAGAGGGCGGGAGGTCGGGTTTTACGAGCAGTACTTC
TRBJ1-1,.,TRBV10-1,.,CASSPHRAGNTEAFF,TGCGCCAGCAGCCCCCACAGGGCGGGGAACACTGAAGCTTTCTTT